Sequencing of this TCR beta chain was carried out in a study of cytomegalovirus exposure and HLA in healthy donors. V was clipped by 1 base and J by 7 bases; unmatched bases: 4. Germline V gene data show CDR1 as SGHNT and CDR2 as YYREEE (reference sequence). The CDR3 extends over 13 amino acids. Sequencing was performed with immunoSEQ multiplex PCR; in TCRdb, only in-frame clones are kept and a portion is missing. The table includes over 200,000 clones, 83% detected once. This TCR derives from a woman aged 18 to 35 in good health and CMV-seronegative. The chain carries TRBV5-4 and TRBJ1-2, with 7 bases matching TRBD1. The sequenced sample consisted of PBMCs. As DNA, the CDR3 is TGTGCCAGCAGCTTGCAGGGGGGCCCTGGCTACACCTTC. This encodes CASSLQGGPGYTF.